The T cell receptor beta chain described here comes from a study of blood T cell repertoires in COVID-19. Study in general: Samples came from the United States, Italy and Spain, spanning acute and convalescent COVID-19.

CDR1 and CDR2 (germline): LNHDA, SQIVND (reference sequence). The V gene lost 0 bases and the J gene lost 0 bases, with 11 bases spanning the gap. The CDR3 loop spans 16 amino acids. Produced via immunoSEQ multiplex PCR; TCRdb's table is partial and in-frame only. The sample consists of around 140,000 clones, more than 75% of them appearing once. This chain connects TRBV19 to TRBJ2-5, with D hard to call. The receptor comes from a human donor with acute or convalescent COVID-19. The donor label of this sample is uncertain. Sequenced sample: peripheral blood. The CDR3 reads CASSIDLSTYQETQYF. Here the CDR3 DNA reads TGTGCCAGTAGTATAGATCTATCGACTTACCAAGAGACCCAGTACTTC.